These 10 T cell receptor beta chains were sequenced from one sample in a study of cytomegalovirus exposure and HLA in healthy donors. 60 Vbeta and 13 Jbeta primers were used in PCR. Assay: immunoSEQ multiplex PCR; the TCRdb copy retains only in-frame clones and omits some. The sample has about 60,000 clones, approximately 80% seen once. The sample consisted of PBMCs. These receptors originate from a woman aged 40 to 50 in good health and CMV-seropositive.

As concerns this clone: The junction departs from the called germline gene at one end, perhaps through a read error. This same CDR3 is encoded by further DNA sequences in the sample. The gene calls are TRBV5-6 and TRBJ1-2, with 7 bases lining up with TRBD1. The CDR3 is made up of 12 amino acids. The germline V gene encodes CDR1 SGHDT and CDR2 YYEEEE. The CDR3 bases are TGTGCCAGCAGCGTGGGACAGCCCGGCTACACCTTT. Encoded protein: CASSVGQPGYTF.

The table lists this clone with a few counts. The V and J genes are TRBV6-5 and TRBJ1-2; D is possibly TRBD1 (5 bases). There are 13 residues in the CDR3. Germline assignment: CDR1 MNHEY and CDR2 SVGAGI. Trimming removed 6 bases at V and 2 bases at J, with 10 bases between. CDR3 sequence reads: CASRPGYNYGYTF. Here the CDR3 DNA reads TGTGCCAGCAGGCCAGGGTACAACTATGGCTACACCTTC.

The chain uses TRBV12-5 and TRBJ2-7; D call uncertain. CDR1 LGHNT and CDR2 FRNRAP come from the germline V gene. This CDR3 comprises 15 residues. The V gene lost 3 bases and the J gene lost 0 bases, with 12 bases spanning the gap. In DNA form, the CDR3 reads TGTGCTAGTGGTTTTGACGCGGCAGACTCCTACGAGCAGTACTTC. Its protein is CASGFDAADSYEQYF.

The genes are TRBV5-1 and TRBJ2-3; TRBD2 agrees at 8 bases. The CDR3 has 15 residues. V dropped 7 bases and J dropped 4; count of bases not matched to a gene: 11. Per germline, CDR1 SGHRS and CDR2 YFSETQ. The DNA for the CDR3 is TGCGCCAGCGGTTTAGCGGGGTATGGGGCAGATACGCAGTATTTT. It encodes CASGLAGYGADTQYF.

This clone has only one observation. J is TRBJ1-2 and V is TRBV6-5, with 7 bases fitting TRBD1. Germline loops: CDR1 MNHEY, CDR2 SVGAGI. This CDR3 contains 16 residues. Trimming took 2 bases from V and 3 from J; bases not matched to a gene: 9. CDR3 sequence reads: CASSYTRTGAYYGYTF. CDR3 in DNA: TGTGCCAGCAGTTACACCAGGACAGGAGCTTACTATGGCTACACCTTC.

J is TRBJ2-7 and V is TRBV7-2, with D maybe TRBD2 (5 bases). V lost 0 bases and J 0 bases, leaving 9 bases between the germline ends. Looked up from germline, CDR1 is SGHTA and CDR2 is FQGNSA. The CDR3 runs 15 residues. Here the CDR3 reads CASSLARRASYEQYF. The CDR3 DNA is TGTGCCAGCAGCTTAGCTCGGCGGGCCTCCTACGAGCAGTACTTC.

The chain employs TRBV5-1 and TRBJ1-6; weak D call: TRBD1 (6 bases). V lost 2 bases and J lost 7, with 10 bases in between. Looked up from germline, CDR1 is SGHRS and CDR2 is YFSETQ. The CDR3 has 14 amino acids. In DNA, the CDR3 is TGCGCCAGCAGCTTCTTACAGGGAAATTCACCCCTCCACTTT. It translates to CASSFLQGNSPLHF.

The V call is TRBV4-3, the J call TRBJ1-2; D is ambiguous. The germline V gene has CDR1 LGHNA and CDR2 YSLEER. The V end was cut by 0 bases, the J end by 0 bases, with 11 bases between. The CDR3 is 16 amino acids. The CDR3 nucleotides read TGCGCCAGCAGCCAAGAAGAGGTCGGAGCTAACTATGGCTACACCTTC. Translating it yields CASSQEEVGANYGYTF.

The chain carries TRBV4-3 and TRBJ2-1; D unresolved. V was cut by 0 bases and J by 1 base, with 10 bases left in between. This CDR3 is 16 amino acids long. The germline gives CDR1 LGHNA, CDR2 YSLEER. The CDR3 DNA is TGCGCCAGCAGCCAAGAGCGGTGGGTGTCCTACAATGAGCAGTTCTTC. This sequence encodes CASSQERWVSYNEQFF.

The genes are TRBV2 and TRBJ2-1; D gene ambiguous. V lost 6 bases and J 10 bases, leaving 16 bases between the germline ends. There are 13 residues in the CDR3. Germline values: CDR1 SNHLY, CDR2 FYNNEI. The CDR3 loop reads CASSAPRFREQFF. The CDR3, as DNA: TGTGCCAGCAGCGCCCCTAGGTTTAGGGAGCAGTTCTTC.